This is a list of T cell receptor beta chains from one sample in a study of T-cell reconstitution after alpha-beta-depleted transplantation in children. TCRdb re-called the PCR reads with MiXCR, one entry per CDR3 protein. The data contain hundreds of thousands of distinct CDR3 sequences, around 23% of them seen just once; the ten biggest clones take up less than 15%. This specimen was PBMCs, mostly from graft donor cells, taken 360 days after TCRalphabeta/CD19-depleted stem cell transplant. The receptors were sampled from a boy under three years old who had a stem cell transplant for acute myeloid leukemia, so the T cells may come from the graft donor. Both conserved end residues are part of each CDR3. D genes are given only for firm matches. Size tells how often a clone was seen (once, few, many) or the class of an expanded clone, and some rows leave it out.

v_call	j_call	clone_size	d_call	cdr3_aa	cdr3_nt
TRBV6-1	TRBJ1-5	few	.	CASSENRQPQHF	TGTGCCAGCAGTGAAAATCGACAGCCCCAGCATTTT
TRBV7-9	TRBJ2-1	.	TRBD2	CASSLAVAGVNEQFF	TGTGCCAGCAGCTTAGCAGTGGCGGGGGTGAATGAGCAGTTCTTC
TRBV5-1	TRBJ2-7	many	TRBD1	CASSLDTGGGEQYF	TGCGCCAGCAGCTTGGACACAGGGGGCGGCGAGCAGTACTTC
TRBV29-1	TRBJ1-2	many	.	CSVAALYGYTF	TGCAGCGTTGCAGCCCTCTATGGCTACACCTTC
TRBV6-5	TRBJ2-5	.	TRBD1	CASSYWTGGRVSTQTQYF	TGTGCCAGCAGTTACTGGACAGGGGGAAGGGTGAGCACGCAGACCCAGTACTTC
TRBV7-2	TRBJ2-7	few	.	CASSPADYEQYF	TGTGCCAGCAGCCCCGCCGACTACGAGCAGTACTTC
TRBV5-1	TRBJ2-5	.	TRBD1	CASSWGQNQETQYF	TGCGCCAGCAGCTGGGGACAGAACCAAGAGACCCAGTACTTC
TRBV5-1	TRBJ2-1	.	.	CASSRPQNGLAYNEQFF	TGCGCCAGCAGCAGACCCCAAAATGGGCTAGCCTACAATGAGCAGTTCTTC
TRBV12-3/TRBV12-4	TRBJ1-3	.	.	CASRPRSSAGNTIYF	TGTGCCAGCAGACCCAGAAGTAGCGCTGGAAACACCATATATTTT
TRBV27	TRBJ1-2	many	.	CASSLSLSYGYTF	TGTGCCAGCAGTTTATCGCTGAGCTATGGCTACACCTTC
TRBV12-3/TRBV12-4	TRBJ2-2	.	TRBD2	CASKLLAGVNTGELFF	TGTGCCAGCAAACTTCTAGCGGGGGTAAACACCGGGGAGCTGTTTTTT
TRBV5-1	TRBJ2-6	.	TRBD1	CASRERQGMVSGANVLTF	TGCGCCAGCAGAGAACGACAGGGTATGGTCTCTGGGGCCAACGTCCTGACTTTC
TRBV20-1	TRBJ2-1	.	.	CSANTGESSYNEQFF	TGCAGTGCTAATACGGGGGAAAGCTCCTACAATGAGCAGTTCTTC
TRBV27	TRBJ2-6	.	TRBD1	CASSLGTGGMGPNVLTF	TGTGCCAGCAGTTTAGGGACAGGGGGCATGGGACCCAACGTCCTGACTTTC
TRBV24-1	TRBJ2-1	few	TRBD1	CATSDPHDRANNEQFF	TGTGCCACCAGTGATCCGCATGACAGGGCAAACAATGAGCAGTTCTTC
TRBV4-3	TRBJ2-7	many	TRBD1	CASRAPGGEQYF	TGCGCCAGCAGGGCCCCAGGGGGCGAGCAGTACTTC
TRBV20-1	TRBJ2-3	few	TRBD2	CSARRTSGGTDTQYF	TGCAGTGCTAGACGGACTAGCGGTGGGACAGATACGCAGTATTTT
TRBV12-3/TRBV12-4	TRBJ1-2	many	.	CASSLGHSGGYTF	TGTGCCAGCAGTTTAGGGCACTCGGGAGGCTACACCTTC
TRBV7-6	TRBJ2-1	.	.	CASSLRASSSYNEQFF	TGTGCCAGCAGCTTAAGAGCCTCAAGCTCCTACAATGAGCAGTTCTTC
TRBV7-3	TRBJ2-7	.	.	CASSLISRRPYEQYF	TGTGCCAGCAGCTTAATCTCGCGTAGGCCCTACGAGCAGTACTTC
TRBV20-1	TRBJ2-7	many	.	CSASSRFSYEQYF	TGCAGTGCTAGTAGCAGGTTCTCCTACGAGCAGTACTTC
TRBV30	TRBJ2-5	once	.	CAWSPHGETQYF	TGTGCCTGGAGTCCCCATGGGGAGACCCAGTACTTC
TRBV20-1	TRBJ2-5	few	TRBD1	CSARGAPGTEETQYF	TGCAGTGCTAGAGGTGCTCCCGGGACAGAAGAGACCCAGTACTTC
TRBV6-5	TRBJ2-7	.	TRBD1	CASSSPGTGGESYEQYF	TGTGCCAGCAGTTCCCCTGGGACAGGGGGCGAATCCTACGAGCAGTACTTC
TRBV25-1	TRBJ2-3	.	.	CASSEEQAYTDTQYF	TGTGCCAGCAGTGAAGAGCAGGCCTACACAGATACGCAGTATTTT
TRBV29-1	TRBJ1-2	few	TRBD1	CSVGGDRFSYGYTF	TGCAGCGTTGGGGGGGACAGGTTTTCCTATGGCTACACCTTC
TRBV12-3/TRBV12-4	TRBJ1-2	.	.	CASTLGFRGYGYTF	TGTGCCAGCACCCTCGGCTTCCGCGGCTATGGCTACACCTTC
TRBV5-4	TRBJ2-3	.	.	CASSLEPGRDTQYF	TGTGCCAGCAGCTTGGAGCCGGGGCGGGATACGCAGTATTTT
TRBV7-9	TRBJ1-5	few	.	CASSPSDNQPQHF	TGTGCCAGCAGCCCCTCCGACAATCAGCCCCAGCATTTT
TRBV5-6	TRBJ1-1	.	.	CASSLRGLRAEAFF	TGTGCCAGCAGCTTGAGAGGGCTAAGGGCTGAAGCTTTCTTT
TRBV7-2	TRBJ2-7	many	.	CASSLGTRVYEQYF	TGTGCCAGCAGCTTAGGAACTAGGGTCTACGAGCAGTACTTC
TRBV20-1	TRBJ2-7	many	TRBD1	CSARTGTGGSYEQYF	TGCAGTGCTCGCACCGGGACAGGGGGCTCCTACGAGCAGTACTTC
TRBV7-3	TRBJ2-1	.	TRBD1	CASSPGGGQGYNEQFF	TGTGCCAGCAGCCCTGGAGGGGGACAGGGGTACAATGAGCAGTTCTTC
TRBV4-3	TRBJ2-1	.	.	CASSQAGFGTFDDNEQFF	TGCGCCAGCAGCCAGGCGGGTTTTGGGACATTCGACGACAATGAGCAGTTCTTC
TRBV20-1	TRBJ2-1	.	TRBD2	CSATQSAGEINEQFF	TGCAGTGCTACGCAATCGGCGGGGGAAATCAATGAGCAGTTCTTC
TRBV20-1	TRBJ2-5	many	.	CSARELLGQAETQYF	TGCAGTGCTAGAGAACTACTAGGCCAAGCAGAGACCCAGTACTTC
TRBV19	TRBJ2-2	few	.	CASSMVNGTGELFF	TGTGCCAGTAGTATGGTCAACGGCACCGGGGAGCTGTTTTTT
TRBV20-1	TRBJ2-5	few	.	CSAREGDPLGETQYF	TGCAGTGCTAGAGAGGGCGACCCCTTGGGAGAGACCCAGTACTTC
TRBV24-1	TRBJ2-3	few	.	CATSDPDPTGSTDTQYF	TGTGCCACCAGTGACCCTGACCCTACAGGAAGCACAGATACGCAGTATTTT
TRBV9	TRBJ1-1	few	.	CASSVLPGMAAFF	TGTGCCAGCAGCGTACTCCCGGGGATGGCAGCTTTCTTT
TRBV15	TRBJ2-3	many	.	CATSRDMPSTSTDTQYF	TGTGCCACCAGCAGAGATATGCCTAGCACCAGCACAGATACGCAGTATTTT
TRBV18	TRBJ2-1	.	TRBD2	CASSGTTSGSLSYNEQFF	TGTGCCAGCTCAGGCACTACTAGCGGCTCACTCTCCTACAATGAGCAGTTCTTC
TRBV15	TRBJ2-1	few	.	CATSRELSSEQFF	TGTGCCACCAGCAGAGAACTTTCAAGTGAGCAGTTCTTC
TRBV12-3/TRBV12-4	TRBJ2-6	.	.	CASSASGRVSGANVLTF	TGTGCCAGCAGTGCATCAGGACGGGTCTCTGGGGCCAACGTCCTGACTTTC
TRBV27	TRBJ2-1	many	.	CASSFWGEYNEQFF	TGTGCCAGCAGTTTCTGGGGGGAATACAATGAGCAGTTCTTC
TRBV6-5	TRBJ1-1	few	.	CASSYGLKAFF	TGTGCCAGCAGTTACGGGCTCAAAGCTTTCTTT
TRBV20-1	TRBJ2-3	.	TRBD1	CSGTGQGGDTQYF	TGCAGTGGAACAGGACAGGGAGGAGATACGCAGTATTTT
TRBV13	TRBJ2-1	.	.	CASSLFGARSHNEQFF	TGTGCCAGCAGCTTATTCGGGGCCCGTTCCCACAATGAGCAGTTCTTC
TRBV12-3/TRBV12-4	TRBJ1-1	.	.	CASSYWVRDTEAFF	TGTGCCAGCAGTTATTGGGTACGGGACACTGAAGCTTTCTTT
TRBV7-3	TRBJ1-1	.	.	CASSLTFVEYVPAGTEAFF	TGTGCCAGCAGCTTAACGTTCGTTGAGTATGTCCCGGCGGGCACTGAAGCTTTCTTT
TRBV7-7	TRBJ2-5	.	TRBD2	CASSPGTSGPMQQETQYF	TGTGCCAGCAGCCCCGGGACTAGCGGCCCGATGCAACAAGAGACCCAGTACTTC
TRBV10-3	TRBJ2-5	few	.	CAISDRGETQYF	TGTGCCATCAGTGACAGGGGAGAGACCCAGTACTTC